This T cell receptor (beta chain) emerged from a study of blood T cells in healthy people across ages. This clonotype turned up a few times. With a J-beta primer mix and a sample-barcoded 5' primer, a second PCR ran 7 to 11 cycles. Via MiXCR, TCRdb re-called the 5' RACE reads, giving one row per CDR3 protein. The sample holds about 800,000 distinct CDR3 sequences; around 50% are singletons and the top ten take about a sixth. Trimming pared 1 base from V and 7 bases from J, leaving 12 bases between. Per the germline V gene, CDR1 is SGHRS and CDR2 is YFSETQ. The CDR3 totals 15 residues. The TCR comes from an elderly man in good health. Sequences were obtained from blood. V and J are TRBV5-1 and TRBJ1-6; D is perhaps TRBD1 (5 bases). CDR3 loop: CASSLRDGQNSPLHF. In nucleotides, the CDR3 is TGCGCCAGCAGCTTGAGGGACGGCCAAAATTCACCCCTCCACTTT.